A single sample is the source of the 14 T cell receptor beta chains below, sequenced in a study of regulatory T cells in long-lasting Graves disease (dated by TCRdb to the early 2020s). Per the publication, the time point label means: newly diagnosed GD, antithyroid drugs for less than 3 months. RNA was extracted from PBMCs in TRIzol for both TCR sequencing and RNA sequencing. Preparation of the library involved multiplex PCR. Sequencer: Illumina HiSeq 4000. To build TCR beta libraries, CDR3 regions were amplified by Arm-PCR using iRepertoire HTBI primers. Using fastp at Q25 and MiXCR, TCRdb reprocessed the public reads and kept productive beta chains. Each CDR3 protein gets just one entry, which takes the most common genes and DNA from the rows behind it. The sample records 360,000 or so distinct CDR3 sequences, around 15% of which are singletons. The top ten clonotypes cover roughly a fifth of the sample.

The same sample was also used in a study of T cells in Graves' hyperthyroidism and ophthalmopathy.

The sequences come from peripheral blood mononuclear cells (PBMCs), collected at new diagnosis, from a patient treated with antithyroid drugs. These receptors were collected from a woman under 30 with Graves disease. Donor details come from another sample of the same person, matched by shared clones.

This clonotype was seen only a few times. The chain uses TRBV20-1 and TRBJ1-1; a possible D gene is TRBD1 (5 bases). In germline, CDR1 is DFQATT, CDR2 SNEGSKA (reference sequence). V was shortened by 1 base and J by 3 bases, with 6 bases between the two germline ends. This CDR3 is 12 amino acids long. The CDR3 is CSARVRDTEAFF. For the CDR3, the DNA is TGCAGTGCTAGAGTCAGGGACACTGAAGCTTTCTTT.

The table lists this clonotype with many counts. The chain links TRBV12-3 or TRBV12-4 to TRBJ1-6, with 8 bases aligning to TRBD1. The V and J ends lost 4 bases and 7 bases, in that order; junction bases with no gene match: 9. This CDR3 is built from 16 residues. CDR3 protein: CASSSTGQVLNSPLHF. The CDR3 nucleotides are TGTGCCAGCAGTTCAACGGGACAGGTTCTCAATTCACCCCTCCACTTT.

The gene calls are TRBV5-1 and TRBJ2-3, with TRBD1 matching 11 bases. Unmatched junction bases numbered 7, after V lost 7 bases and J lost 3 bases. The CDR3 sequence is 15 residues long. Per germline, CDR1 SGHRS and CDR2 YFSETQ. The CDR3 loop is CASGKGTGGTDTQYF. CDR3 in DNA: TGCGCCAGCGGAAAAGGGACAGGGGGTACAGATACGCAGTATTTT.

This clonotype was found many times. The chain joins TRBV6-4 to TRBJ2-2; 7 nucleotides line up with TRBD2. Germline CDR1 and CDR2: MRHNA and SNTAGT. V lost 6 bases and J lost 3; bases outside the gene matches: 4. The CDR3 runs 14 residues. The CDR3, as DNA: TGTGCCAGCAGCATTCTAGCGGACACCGGGGAGCTGTTTTTT. Its translation is CASSILADTGELFF.

This clonotype has a count of ten or more. V usage is TRBV5-8 and J usage is TRBJ2-1; D is unclear. Per the germline V gene, CDR1 is SGHTS and CDR2 is YDEGEE. Trimming took off 4 bases at V and 5 bases at J, with 16 bases between the two ends. CDR3 length equals 15 residues. The CDR3 DNA reads TGTGCCAGCAGCCCTGGAACTTTTCGGAACAATGAGCAGTTCTTC. This gives the protein CASSPGTFRNNEQFF.

About this clonotype: Since a much larger clone is just one base distant, this may be a read error. This sequence joins TRBV5-6 and TRBJ2-2, with 7 nucleotides matching TRBD1. This CDR3 contains 16 residues. CDR1 and CDR2 (germline): SGHDT, YYEEEE. In DNA, the CDR3 is TGTGCCAGCATCTTGGGTTCGACAGGGAGCACCGGGGAGCTGTTTTTT. Protein: CASILGSTGSTGELFF.

This clonotype was observed at least ten times. V and J are TRBV6-1 and TRBJ1-5, with TRBD1 as a possible D gene (6 bases). This CDR3 has 14 residues. Trimming left V 6 bases short and J 6 bases short, with 15 bases between. CDR1 and CDR2 (germline): MNHNS, SASEGT. The CDR3 sequence is CASSPTGMGQPQHF. The CDR3 region has the DNA TGTGCCAGCAGCCCAACAGGGATGGGTCAGCCCCAGCATTTT.

The sample holds many counts of this clonotype. The V gene is TRBV5-1, the J gene TRBJ2-7, with no clear D. CDR3 length: 14 residues. Between the trimmed V and J ends, which lost 0 bases and 3 bases, there was a span of 10 bases. The germline CDR1 and CDR2 sequences are SGHRS and YFSETQ. The CDR3 nucleotides read TGCGCCAGCAGCTTGGCGCCTGGAAACTACGAGCAGTACTTC. Protein: CASSLAPGNYEQYF.

This chain links TRBV11-2 with TRBJ2-1; 11 bases match TRBD1. V dropped 5 bases and J dropped 3; count of bases not matched to a gene: 12. Germline values: CDR1 SGHAT, CDR2 FQNNGV. The CDR3 runs 18 residues. Written as DNA, the CDR3 is TGTGCCAGCAGCCCGATCAGATCCGGGACAGGGGGCTACAATGAGCAGTTCTTC. This gives the protein CASSPIRSGTGGYNEQFF.

The J gene is TRBJ2-5, the V gene TRBV5-1; 9 nucleotides align to TRBD2. V lost 1 base and J lost 3; bases outside the gene matches: 13. The V gene's germline CDR1 is SGHRS and CDR2 YFSETQ. The CDR3 extends over 18 amino acids. The DNA of the CDR3 is TGCGCCAGCAGCTTGTTAAAGGACGCGGGAGGGCCCAAAGAGACCCAGTACTTC. Its protein is CASSLLKDAGGPKETQYF.

The chain joins TRBV27 to TRBJ1-2; perhaps TRBD1 as D (5 bases). V lost 6 bases and J lost 6, with 11 bases in between. The length of the CDR3 is 12 residues. From germline, CDR1 is MNHEY and CDR2 SMNVEV (reference sequence). CDR3 residues: CASREGAHGYTF. The CDR3 DNA follows: TGTGCCAGCAGGGAAGGGGCACATGGCTACACCTTC.

In its sample, this clonotype was seen many times. The V gene is TRBV3-1, the J gene TRBJ1-2, with 11 bases matching TRBD1. With 4 bases clipped from V and 7 bases from J, the junction kept 5 bases outside the gene matches. The CDR3 sequence is 14 residues long. Germline CDR1 and CDR2: LGHDT and YNNKEL (reference sequence). The CDR3 here is CASSLRTGGVGYTF. The CDR3 DNA reads TGTGCCAGCAGCCTCCGGACAGGGGGCGTTGGCTACACCTTC.

As for this clonotype: Without the conserved terminal phenylalanine or tryptophan, this CDR3 likely stems from a read error. V usage is TRBV19 and J usage is TRBJ2-7; TRBD2 agrees at 10 bases. The V gene's germline CDR1 is LNHDA and CDR2 SQIVND (reference sequence). With V trimmed by 4 bases and J by 4 bases, 1 base remained unmatched. This CDR3 has 13 residues. The CDR3 protein is CASSTSGRYEQYL. For the CDR3, the DNA is TGTGCCAGTAGTACTAGCGGGAGATACGAGCAGTACCTC.

The table lists this clonotype with many counts. The chain employs TRBV27 and TRBJ1-5; unclear D gene. Per germline, CDR1 MNHEY and CDR2 SMNVEV (reference sequence). Trimming cost V 2 bases and J 6 bases, with 14 bases left between them. The CDR3 is 15 residues long. The CDR3 nucleotides read TGTGCCAGCAGTTTACGTGGAGGAACGGGTCAGCCCCAGCATTTT. Translating gives CASSLRGGTGQPQHF.